This T cell receptor beta chain came from a study of neurological immune-mediated disorders. One entry per CDR3 protein, called by TCRdb with MiXCR from the 5' RACE reads. The sample carries some 28,000 distinct CDR3 sequences, under 30% recorded once. This CDR3 has 13 residues. V was pared by 7 bases and J by 6 bases, with 13 bases between. The TCR sequence derives from a man aged 45 to 65 with HTLV-1-associated myelopathy (HAM/TSP). The source material was CD4+ T cells from blood. The rearrangement joins TRBV12-3 or TRBV12-4 to TRBJ1-3; D is unclear. The CDR3 here is CASTRVRVNTIYF. The CDR3 DNA follows: TGTGCCAGCACTCGAGTTCGTGTAAACACCATATATTTT.